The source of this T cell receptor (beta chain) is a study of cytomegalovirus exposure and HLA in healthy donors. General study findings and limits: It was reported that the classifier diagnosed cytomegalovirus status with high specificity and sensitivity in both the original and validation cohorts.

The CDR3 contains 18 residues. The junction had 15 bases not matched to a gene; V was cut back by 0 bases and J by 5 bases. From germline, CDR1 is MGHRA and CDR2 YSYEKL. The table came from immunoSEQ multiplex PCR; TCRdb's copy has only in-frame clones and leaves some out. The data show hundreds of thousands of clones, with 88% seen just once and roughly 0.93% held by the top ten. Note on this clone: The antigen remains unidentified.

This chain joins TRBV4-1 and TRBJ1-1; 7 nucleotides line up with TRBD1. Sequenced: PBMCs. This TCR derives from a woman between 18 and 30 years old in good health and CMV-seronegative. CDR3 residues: CASSQDSRTGILRTEAFF. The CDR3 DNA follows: TGCGCCAGCAGCCAAGATTCCAGGACAGGAATCCTCCGGACTGAAGCTTTCTTT.